This TCR beta chain was captured by sequencing in a study of regulatory T cells in long-lasting Graves disease. Whole-study context: The definition of persistent Graves' disease was over 5 years of antithyroid drugs with positive TSH receptor antibodies.

Broader study findings: Relative to newly diagnosed Graves' patients, persistent ones had lower TCR diversity.

Time point indicated: persistent/refractory GD, antithyroid drugs over 5 years with positive TRAb. Scientists built the TCR library using RNA that was extracted from PBMCs. CDR3 regions were amplified by Arm-PCR using iRepertoire HTBI primers to build TCR beta libraries. TCRdb recomputed calls from the multiplex PCR reads with MiXCR, one row per CDR3 protein. The sample records around 450,000 distinct CDR3 sequences, approximately 21% being singletons. The CDR3 is 16 residues long. The J segment lost 3 bases and the V segment lost 1 base, leaving 6 bases of the junction unmatched. CDR1 MGHRA and CDR2 YSYEKL come from the germline V gene. This clonotype showed up just a few times. The target antigen is unknown.

The receptor's source is a female donor with Graves disease. The rearrangement joins TRBV4-1 to TRBJ2-7, with 10 nucleotides matching TRBD1. This specimen was peripheral blood mononuclear cells (PBMCs), taken when the disease was refractory, from a patient treated with antithyroid drugs. For the CDR3, the DNA is TGCGCCAGCAGCCAAGGGGGACAGGGGCTAGGCTACGAGCAGTACTTC. It translates to CASSQGGQGLGYEQYF.